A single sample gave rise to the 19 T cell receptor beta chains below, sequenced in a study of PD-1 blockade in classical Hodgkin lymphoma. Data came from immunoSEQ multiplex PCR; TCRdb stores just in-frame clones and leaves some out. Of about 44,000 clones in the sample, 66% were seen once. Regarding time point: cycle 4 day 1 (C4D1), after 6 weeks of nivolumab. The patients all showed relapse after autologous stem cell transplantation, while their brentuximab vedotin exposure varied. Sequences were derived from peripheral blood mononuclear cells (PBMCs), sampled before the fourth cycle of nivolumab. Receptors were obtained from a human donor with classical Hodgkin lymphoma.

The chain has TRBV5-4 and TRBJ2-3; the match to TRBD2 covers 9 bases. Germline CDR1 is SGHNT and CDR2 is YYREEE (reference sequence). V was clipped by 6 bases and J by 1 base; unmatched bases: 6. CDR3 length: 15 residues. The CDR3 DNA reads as TGTGCCAGCATCCTAAAGCGGGGGGGCACAGATACGCAGTATTTT. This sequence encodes CASILKRGGTDTQYF. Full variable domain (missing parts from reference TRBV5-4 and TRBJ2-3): ETGVTQSPTHLIKTRGQQVTLRCSSQSGHNTVSWYQQALGQGPQFIFQYYREEENGRGNFPPRFSGLQFPNYSSELNVNALELDDSALYLCASILKRGGTDTQYFGPGTRLTVL.

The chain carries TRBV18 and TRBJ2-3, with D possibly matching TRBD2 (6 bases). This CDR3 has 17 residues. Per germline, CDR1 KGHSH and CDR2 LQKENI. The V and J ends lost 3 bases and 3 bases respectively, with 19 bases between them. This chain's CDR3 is CASSPDVGGAITDTQYF. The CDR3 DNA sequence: TGTGCCAGCTCACCCGATGTCGGAGGGGCAATAACAGATACGCAGTATTTT.

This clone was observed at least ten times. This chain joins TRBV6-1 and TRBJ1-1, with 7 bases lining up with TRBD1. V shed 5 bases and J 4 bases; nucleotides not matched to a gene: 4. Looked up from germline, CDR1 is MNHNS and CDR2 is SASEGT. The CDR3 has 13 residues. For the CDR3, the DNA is TGTGCCAGCAGTCTACAGGGGTCCACTGAAGCTTTCTTT. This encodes CASSLQGSTEAFF.

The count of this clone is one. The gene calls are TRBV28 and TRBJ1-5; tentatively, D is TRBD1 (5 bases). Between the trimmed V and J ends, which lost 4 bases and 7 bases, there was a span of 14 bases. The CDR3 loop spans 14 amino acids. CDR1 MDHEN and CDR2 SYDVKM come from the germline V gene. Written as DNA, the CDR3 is TGTGCCAGCAGTTATCAGGGATGGGAACAGCCCCAGCATTTT. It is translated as CASSYQGWEQPQHF.

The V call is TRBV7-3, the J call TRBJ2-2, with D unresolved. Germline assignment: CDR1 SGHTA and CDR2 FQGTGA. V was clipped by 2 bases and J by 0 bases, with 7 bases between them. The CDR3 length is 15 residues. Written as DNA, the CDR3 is TGTGCCAGCAGCTTATACCGAGCGAACACCGGGGAGCTGTTTTTT. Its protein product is CASSLYRANTGELFF.

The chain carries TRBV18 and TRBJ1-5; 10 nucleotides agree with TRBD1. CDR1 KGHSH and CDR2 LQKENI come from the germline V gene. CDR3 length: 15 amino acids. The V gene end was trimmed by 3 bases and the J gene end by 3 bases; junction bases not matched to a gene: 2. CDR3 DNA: TGTGCCAGCTCACCCGGGACAGGGGACAATCAGCCCCAGCATTTT. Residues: CASSPGTGDNQPQHF. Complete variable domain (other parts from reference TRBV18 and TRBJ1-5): NAGVMQNPRHLVRRRGQEARLRCSPMKGHSHVYWYRQLPEEGLKFMVYLQKENIIDESGMPKERFSAEFPKEGPSILRIQQVVRGDSAAYFCASSPGTGDNQPQHFGDGTRLSIL.

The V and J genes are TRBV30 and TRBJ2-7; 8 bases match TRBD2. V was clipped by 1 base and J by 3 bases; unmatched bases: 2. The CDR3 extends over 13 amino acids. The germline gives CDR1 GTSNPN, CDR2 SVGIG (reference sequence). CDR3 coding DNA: TGTGCCTGGAGTGCCGGGACTAGCTACGAGCAGTACTTC. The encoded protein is CAWSAGTSYEQYF.

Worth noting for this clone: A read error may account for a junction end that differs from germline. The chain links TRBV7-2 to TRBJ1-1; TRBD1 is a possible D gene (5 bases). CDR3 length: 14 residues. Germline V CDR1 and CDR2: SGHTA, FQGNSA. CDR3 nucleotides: TGTGCCAGCAGCCCCGGGACGGGGAACACTGAAGCTCTCTTT. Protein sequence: CASSPGTGNTEALF.

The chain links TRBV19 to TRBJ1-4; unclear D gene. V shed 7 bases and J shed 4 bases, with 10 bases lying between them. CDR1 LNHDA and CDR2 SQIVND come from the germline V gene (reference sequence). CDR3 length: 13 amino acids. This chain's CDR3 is CASISDGNEKLFF. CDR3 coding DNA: TGTGCCAGTATTTCGGACGGTAATGAAAAACTGTTTTTT.

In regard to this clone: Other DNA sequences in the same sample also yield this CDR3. This CDR3 is CASSLAGGTDTQYF. CDR3 nucleotide sequence: TGCGCCAGCAGCCTAGCGGGGGGCACAGATACGCAGTATTTT. The gene calls are TRBV10-2 and TRBJ2-3; 10 bases align to TRBD2. The CDR3 spans 14 residues. Germline CDR1 and CDR2: WSHSY and SAAADI. J gave up 1 base and V 6 bases, and 1 base lay outside the gene matches.

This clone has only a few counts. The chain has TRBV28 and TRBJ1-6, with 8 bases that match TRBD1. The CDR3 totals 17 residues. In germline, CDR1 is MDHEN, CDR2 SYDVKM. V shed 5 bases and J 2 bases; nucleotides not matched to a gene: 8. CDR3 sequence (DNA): TGTGCCAGCAGTCTACCGGGACAGGCGCCCTATAATTCACCCCTCCACTTT. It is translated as CASSLPGQAPYNSPLHF.

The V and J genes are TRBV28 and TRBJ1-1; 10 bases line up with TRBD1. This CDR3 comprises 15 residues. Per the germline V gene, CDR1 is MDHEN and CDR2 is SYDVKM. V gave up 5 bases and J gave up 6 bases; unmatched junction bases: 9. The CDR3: CASSPEGQGRAEAFF. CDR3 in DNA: TGTGCCAGCAGTCCCGAGGGACAGGGGAGGGCTGAAGCTTTCTTT.

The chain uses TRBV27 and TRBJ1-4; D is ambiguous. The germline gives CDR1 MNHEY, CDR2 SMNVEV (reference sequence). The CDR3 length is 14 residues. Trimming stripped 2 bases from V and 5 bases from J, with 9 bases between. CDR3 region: CASSLDYGNEKLFF. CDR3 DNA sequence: TGTGCCAGCAGTTTAGACTACGGGAATGAAAAACTGTTTTTT. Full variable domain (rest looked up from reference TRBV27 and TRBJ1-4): EAQVTQNPRYLITVTGKKLTVTCSQNMNHEYMSWYRQDPGLGLRQIYYSMNVEVTDKGDVPEGYKVSRKEKRNFPLILESPSPNQTSLYFCASSLDYGNEKLFFGSGTQLSVL.

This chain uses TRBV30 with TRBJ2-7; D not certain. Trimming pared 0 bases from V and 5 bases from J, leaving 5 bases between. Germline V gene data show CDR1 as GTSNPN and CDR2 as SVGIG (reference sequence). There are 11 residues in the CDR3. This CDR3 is CAWSVGDEQYF. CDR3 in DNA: TGTGCCTGGAGTGTGGGTGACGAGCAGTACTTC.

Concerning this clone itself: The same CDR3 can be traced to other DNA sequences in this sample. The DNA of the CDR3 is TGTGCCAGTAGCCGTGGCGGGGGTAGCTCCTACAATGAGCAGTTCTTC. This encodes CASSRGGGSSYNEQFF. The chain combines TRBV19 with TRBJ2-1; 7 bases are a match to TRBD2. V lost 6 bases and J lost 0; bases outside the gene matches: 8. The CDR3 consists of 16 residues. The germline V gene has CDR1 LNHDA and CDR2 SQIVND (reference sequence). Together with reference TRBV19 and TRBJ2-1, the CDR3 gives the full variable domain: DGGITQSPKYLFRKEGQNVTLSCEQNLNHDAMYWYRQDPGQGLRLIYYSQIVNDFQKGDIAEGYSVSREKKESFPLTVTSAQKNPTAFYLCASSRGGGSSYNEQFFGPGTRLTVL.

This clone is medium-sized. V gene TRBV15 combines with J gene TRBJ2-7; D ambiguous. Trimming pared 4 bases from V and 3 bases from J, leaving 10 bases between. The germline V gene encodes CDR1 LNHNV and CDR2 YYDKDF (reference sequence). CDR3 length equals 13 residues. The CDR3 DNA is TGTGCCACCAGCATTGGGAAGAACTACGAGCAGTACTTC. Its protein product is CATSIGKNYEQYF.

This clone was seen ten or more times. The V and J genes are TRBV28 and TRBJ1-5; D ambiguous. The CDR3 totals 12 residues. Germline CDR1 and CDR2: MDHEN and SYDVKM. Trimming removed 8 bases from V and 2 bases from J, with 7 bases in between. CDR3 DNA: TGTGCCAGCTGCTGGGGCAATCAGCCCCAGCATTTT. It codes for CASCWGNQPQHF.

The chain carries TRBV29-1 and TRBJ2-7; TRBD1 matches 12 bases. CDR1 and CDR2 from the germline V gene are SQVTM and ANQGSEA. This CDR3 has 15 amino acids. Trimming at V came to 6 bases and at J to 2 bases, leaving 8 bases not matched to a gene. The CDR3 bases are TGCAGCGTGAAAGGGGGGACAGGGGGCGCCTACGAGCAGTACTTC. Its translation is CSVKGGTGGAYEQYF.

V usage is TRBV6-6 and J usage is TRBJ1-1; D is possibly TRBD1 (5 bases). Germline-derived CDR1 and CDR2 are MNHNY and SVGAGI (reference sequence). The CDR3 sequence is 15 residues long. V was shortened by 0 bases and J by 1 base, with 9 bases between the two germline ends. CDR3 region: CASSYSGDQNTEAFF. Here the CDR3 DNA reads TGTGCCAGCAGTTACTCTGGGGACCAGAACACTGAAGCTTTCTTT.